This T cell receptor (beta chain) was sequenced in a study of T-cell reconstitution after alpha-beta-depleted transplantation in children. The TCRbeta library incorporated unique molecular identifiers. TCRdb redid the calling of the PCR reads with MiXCR, one entry per CDR3 protein. The repertoire includes around 600,000 distinct CDR3 sequences, roughly 24% of them detected once, and roughly 14% sits in the top ten. The sequence was obtained from a boy younger than two who had a stem cell transplant for acute myeloid leukemia, so the T cells may come from the graft donor. The sequenced sample was PBMCs, mostly from graft donor cells, obtained 360 days after TCRalphabeta/CD19-depleted stem cell transplant.

The CDR3 reads CASNRLAGGNEQFF. CDR3 in DNA: TGTGCCAGCAATCGACTAGCGGGGGGTAATGAGCAGTTCTTC. The gene calls are TRBV6-1 and TRBJ2-1; 13 bases align to TRBD2. CDR1 and CDR2 from the germline V gene are MNHNS and SASEGT. The CDR3 has 14 residues. V lost 7 bases, J lost 7 bases, and 4 bases stayed unmatched.